This paragraph covers one T cell receptor (beta chain) sequence. The data were obtained in a study of siplizumab effects on memory and regulatory T cells. TCRdb's copy holds only in-frame clones and misses some; the assay was immunoSEQ multiplex PCR. The sample carries 94,000 or so clones, under 95% recorded once. The CDR3 consists of 13 residues. CDR1 is MNHEY, CDR2 SMNVEV, per germline (reference sequence). V lost 4 bases, J lost 3 bases, and 9 bases lay in between. The gene calls are TRBV27 and TRBJ1-1; a weak D match, TRBD1 (5 bases). Sample: CD8+ T cells sorted from blood. The origin of this receptor is a human donor in good health. This CDR3 reads CASSWGGDTEAFF. Written as DNA, the CDR3 is TGTGCCAGCAGTTGGGGGGGGGACACTGAAGCTTTCTTT.